The 18 T cell receptor beta chains below come from one sample, sequenced in a study of cytomegalovirus exposure and HLA in healthy donors. The PCR employed 60 Vbeta primers together with 13 Jbeta primers. Method: immunoSEQ multiplex PCR; TCRdb's copy keeps in-frame clones and lacks some. This repertoire shows over 150,000 clones, roughly three quarters found once; its top ten account for approximately 2.9%. Sequencing was carried out using PBMCs. The receptors originated from a male donor in good health and CMV-seronegative.

The chain couples TRBV6-5 to TRBJ1-3; tentative D call: TRBD1 (5 bases). V lost 5 bases and J 1 base, leaving 9 bases between the germline ends. The CDR3 consists of 14 residues. Germline V gives CDR1 MNHEY, CDR2 SVGAGI. The CDR3 reads CASSDGGSGNTIYF. CDR3 sequence (DNA): TGTGCCAGCAGTGACGGGGGATCTGGAAACACCATATATTTT.

This clone was counted between two and nine times. Other DNA sequences in the same sample also yield this CDR3. This rearrangement joins TRBV28 to TRBJ1-1, with 8 bases fitting TRBD1. J gave up 4 bases and V 2 bases, and 0 bases lay outside the gene matches. The CDR3 contains 13 residues. Germline V gives CDR1 MDHEN, CDR2 SYDVKM. As DNA, the CDR3 is TGTGCCAGCAGTTTAGACAGGGGCACTGAAGCTTTCTTT. This translates into CASSLDRGTEAFF.

The chain couples TRBV28 to TRBJ2-1, with 8 bases that match TRBD2. The CDR3 has 17 amino acids. With 6 bases clipped from V and 4 bases from J, the junction kept 14 bases outside the gene matches. Germline CDR1 and CDR2: MDHEN and SYDVKM. The CDR3 DNA reads as TGTGCCAGCAGACGTGGGGGGGTAGCGGGGCCATACAATGAGCAGTTCTTC. It specifies CASRRGGVAGPYNEQFF. The full variable domain, rest sourced from reference TRBV28 and TRBJ2-1, is DVKVTQSSRYLVKRTGEKVFLECVQDMDHENMFWYRQDPGLGLRLIYFSYDVKMKEKGDIPEGYSVSREKKERFSLILESASTNQTSMYLCASRRGGVAGPYNEQFFGPGTRLTVL.

This sequence joins TRBV11-2 and TRBJ2-3; 10 positions match TRBD2. J lost 3 bases, V lost 5 bases, and 11 bases had no gene match. The CDR3 runs to 17 residues. Germline CDR1 reads SGHAT; CDR2 reads FQNNGV. CDR3 DNA: TGTGCCAGCAGCCCTCGGACTAGCGGACTGGGAACAGATACGCAGTATTTT. Translation gives CASSPRTSGLGTDTQYF.

This clone showed up just a few times. The chain is built from TRBV28 and TRBJ2-7, with D hard to call. Germline assignment: CDR1 MDHEN and CDR2 SYDVKM. CDR3 length: 14 residues. With 2 bases removed from V and 1 base from J, the gap between germline ends came to 9 bases. The CDR3 loop reads CASSLEQFSYEQYF. For the CDR3, the DNA is TGTGCCAGCAGTTTAGAACAGTTTTCCTACGAGCAGTACTTC.

This clone was observed a handful of times. The J gene is TRBJ1-2, the V gene TRBV11-1; 9 positions agree with TRBD1. Germline loops: CDR1 SGHAT, CDR2 FQDESV (reference sequence). This CDR3 spans 18 amino acids. Trimming removed 4 bases from V and 2 bases from J; junction bases left unmatched: 14. The CDR3 region has the DNA TGTGCCAGCAGCTCAAACCGCCGGGACAGGGAGGGGAACTATGGCTACACCTTC. Amino acid sequence: CASSSNRRDREGNYGYTF.

V is TRBV19 and J is TRBJ2-7; 12 bases map to TRBD2. V was clipped by 1 base and J by 2 bases; unmatched bases: 6. The CDR3 has 17 residues. Germline V CDR1 and CDR2: LNHDA, SQIVND (reference sequence). The CDR3 loop is CASSIGLAGVLPYEQYF. In nucleotides, the CDR3 is TGTGCCAGTAGTATAGGACTAGCGGGAGTTCTCCCCTACGAGCAGTACTTC.

This chain uses TRBV7-9 with TRBJ2-7; 7 nucleotides align to TRBD2. This CDR3 has 13 amino acids. Germline-derived CDR1 and CDR2 are SEHNR and FQNEAQ (reference sequence). V gave up 6 bases and J gave up 6 bases; unmatched junction bases: 8. DNA for the CDR3: TGTGCCAGCAGGTCCTTGGGGGAGGGCGAGCAGTACTTC. Its translation is CASRSLGEGEQYF. The full variable domain, rest sourced from reference TRBV7-9 and TRBJ2-7, is DTGVSQNPRHKITKRGQNVTFRCDPISEHNRLYWYRQTLGQGPEFLTYFQNEAQLEKSRLLSDRFSAERPKGSFSTLEIQRTEQGDSAMYLCASRSLGEGEQYFGPGTRLTVT.

CDR3 loop: CASSNVGRGATEAFF. CDR3 DNA sequence: TGTGCCAGCTCCAACGTAGGCAGGGGTGCTACTGAAGCTTTCTTT. The chain links TRBV18 to TRBJ1-1, with D perhaps matching TRBD1 (6 bases). CDR3 length: 15 residues. The V end lost 6 bases, the J end lost 5 bases, and 19 bases lay between the germline ends. Looked up from germline, CDR1 is KGHSH and CDR2 is LQKENI.

This clone was seen a single time. The chain employs TRBV30 and TRBJ2-7; D perhaps matches TRBD2 (5 bases). The CDR3 is 14 amino acids. CDR1 is GTSNPN and CDR2 is SVGIG in the germline V gene (reference sequence). Trimming removed 3 bases at V and 0 bases at J, with 12 bases between. CDR3 bases: TGTGCCTGGAGGGCAGACTACAACTCCTACGAGCAGTACTTC. Protein: CAWRADYNSYEQYF.

This clone was observed a handful of times. One end of the junction is discordant with germline, which a read error may explain. The chain combines TRBV4-1 with TRBJ2-2; 12 bases agree with TRBD1. Germline CDR1 is MGHRA and CDR2 is YSYEKL. The length of the CDR3 is 16 residues. The DNA for the CDR3 is TGTGCCAGCAGCCAAGGGACAGGGGGCAACACCGGGGAGCTGTTTTTT. Translated: CASSQGTGGNTGELFF.

The CDR3 DNA is TGTGCCAGCAGCCAGTGGAAGGGGCGGACAGGGAGTTCACCCCTCCACTTT. Protein sequence: CASSQWKGRTGSSPLHF. The V and J genes are TRBV7-9 and TRBJ1-6, with TRBD1 identical over 8 bases. The J segment lost 9 bases and the V segment lost 5 bases, leaving 15 bases of the junction unmatched. Germline CDR1 and CDR2: SEHNR and FQNEAQ (reference sequence). This CDR3 region has 17 residues.

The chain joins TRBV7-8 to TRBJ2-2, with D tentatively TRBD1 (6 bases). With 6 bases removed from V and 0 bases from J, the gap between germline ends came to 17 bases. This CDR3 has 17 residues. Germline values: CDR1 SGHVS, CDR2 FQNEAQ. CDR3 in amino acids: CASSTVGDNANTGELFF. CDR3 coding DNA: TGTGCCAGCAGTACGGTTGGGGACAACGCGAACACCGGGGAGCTGTTTTTT.

V is TRBV6-1 and J is TRBJ1-6; the match to TRBD1 covers 8 bases. V gave up 7 bases and J gave up 10 bases; unmatched junction bases: 9. The length of the CDR3 is 14 residues. CDR1 and CDR2 (germline): MNHNS, SASEGT. CDR3 in amino acids: CASNPRGHGSPLHF. Here the CDR3 DNA reads TGTGCCAGCAACCCCAGGGGGCATGGGTCACCCCTCCACTTT.

This clone was counted between two and nine times. The rearrangement links TRBV28 to TRBJ2-7; TRBD1 matches 8 bases. The CDR3 is made up of 11 amino acids. Losses at the gene ends were 11 bases for V and 4 bases for J; bases not matched to a gene: 4. CDR1 and CDR2 (germline): MDHEN, SYDVKM. The CDR3 is CAAGDRYEQYF. CDR3 sequence (DNA): TGTGCCGCCGGGGACAGGTACGAGCAGTACTTC.

The chain joins TRBV7-9 to TRBJ2-2; D is perhaps TRBD1 (5 bases). The CDR3 contains 15 residues. From germline, CDR1 is SEHNR and CDR2 FQNEAQ (reference sequence). The V gene lost 1 base and the J gene lost 5 bases, with 11 bases spanning the gap. The CDR3 loop is CASSLVSGRTGELFF. CDR3 in DNA: TGTGCCAGCAGCTTAGTATCAGGGCGAACCGGGGAGCTGTTTTTT.

In its sample, this clone was seen a few times. The chain employs TRBV28 and TRBJ1-2; unclear D gene. The V gene's germline CDR1 is MDHEN and CDR2 SYDVKM. Trimming removed 7 bases at V and 4 bases at J, with 10 bases between. The CDR3 loop spans 12 amino acids. CDR3 residues: CASTRLGYGYTF. CDR3 in DNA: TGTGCCAGCACTCGACTGGGCTATGGCTACACCTTC.

V usage is TRBV7-2 and J usage is TRBJ1-5; 11 nucleotides match TRBD1. Germline V gene sequence: CDR1 SGHTA, CDR2 FQGNSA. This CDR3 region has 14 residues. With 3 bases clipped from V and 11 bases from J, the junction kept 6 bases outside the gene matches. Written as DNA, the CDR3 is TGTGCCAGCAGCTTGGACAGGGGGCGTAAGGCCCAGCATTTT. Translated: CASSLDRGRKAQHF.